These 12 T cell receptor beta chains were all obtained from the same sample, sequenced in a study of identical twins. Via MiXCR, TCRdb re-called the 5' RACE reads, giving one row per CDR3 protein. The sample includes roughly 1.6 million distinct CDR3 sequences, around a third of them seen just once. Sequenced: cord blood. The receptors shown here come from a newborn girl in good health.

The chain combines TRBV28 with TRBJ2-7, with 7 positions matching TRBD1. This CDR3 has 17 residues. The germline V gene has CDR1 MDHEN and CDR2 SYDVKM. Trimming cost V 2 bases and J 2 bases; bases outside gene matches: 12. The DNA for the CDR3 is TGTGCCAGCAGTTTAAGCCCGACTGGACAGGTTACCTACGAGCAGTACTTC. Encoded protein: CASSLSPTGQVTYEQYF. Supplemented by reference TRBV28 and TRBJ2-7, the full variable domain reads DVKVTQSSRYLVKRTGEKVFLECVQDMDHENMFWYRQDPGLGLRLIYFSYDVKMKEKGDIPEGYSVSREKKERFSLILESASTNQTSMYLCASSLSPTGQVTYEQYFGPGTRLTVT.

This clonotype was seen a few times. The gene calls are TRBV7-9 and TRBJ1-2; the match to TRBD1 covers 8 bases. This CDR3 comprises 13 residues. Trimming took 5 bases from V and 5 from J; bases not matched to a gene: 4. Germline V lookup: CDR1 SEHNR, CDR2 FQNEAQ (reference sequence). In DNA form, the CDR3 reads TGTGCCAGCAGCGGGGACAGGATTTATGGCTACACCTTC. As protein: CASSGDRIYGYTF.

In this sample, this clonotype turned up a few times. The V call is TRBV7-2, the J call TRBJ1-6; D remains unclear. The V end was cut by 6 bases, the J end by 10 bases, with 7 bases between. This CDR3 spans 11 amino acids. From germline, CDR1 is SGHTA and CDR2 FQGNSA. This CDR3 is CASSRESPLHF. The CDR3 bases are TGTGCCAGCAGTAGAGAATCACCCCTCCACTTT.

CDR3 nucleotides: TGTGCCAGCTCACCAGGGTGGACAGGGAACACTGAAGCTTTCTTT. Protein product: CASSPGWTGNTEAFF. The V call is TRBV18, the J call TRBJ1-1; the match to TRBD1 covers 7 bases. Losses at the gene ends were 2 bases for V and 1 base for J; bases not matched to a gene: 4. Germline V gene data show CDR1 as KGHSH and CDR2 as LQKENI. The CDR3 is 15 residues long.

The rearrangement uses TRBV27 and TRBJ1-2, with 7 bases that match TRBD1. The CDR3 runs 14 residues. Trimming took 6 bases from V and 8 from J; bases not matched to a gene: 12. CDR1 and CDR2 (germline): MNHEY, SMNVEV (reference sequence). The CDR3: CASSSTLTGVGYTF. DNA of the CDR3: TGTGCCAGCAGCAGCACCTTAACAGGGGTGGGCTACACCTTC.

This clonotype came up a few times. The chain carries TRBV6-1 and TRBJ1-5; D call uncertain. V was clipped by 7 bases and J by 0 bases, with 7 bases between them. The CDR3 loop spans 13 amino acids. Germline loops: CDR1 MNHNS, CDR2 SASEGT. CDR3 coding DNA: TGTGCCAGCAAGAACCTTAGCAATCAGCCCCAGCATTTT. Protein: CASKNLSNQPQHF.

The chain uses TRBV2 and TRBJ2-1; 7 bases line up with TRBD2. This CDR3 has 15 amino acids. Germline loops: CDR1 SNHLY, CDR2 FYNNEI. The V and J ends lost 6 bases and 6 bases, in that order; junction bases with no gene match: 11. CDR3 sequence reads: CASRDLGGGGNEQFF. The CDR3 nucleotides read TGTGCCAGCAGGGATCTAGGCGGGGGAGGCAATGAGCAGTTCTTC.

The CDR3 region is CASSPRWANEKLFF. DNA for the CDR3: TGTGCCAGCAGTCCCCGTTGGGCTAATGAAAAACTGTTTTTT. The V gene is TRBV27, the J gene TRBJ1-4; D is uncertain. CDR3 length equals 14 residues. From germline, CDR1 is MNHEY and CDR2 SMNVEV (reference sequence). With 5 bases removed from V and 3 bases from J, the gap between germline ends came to 10 bases.

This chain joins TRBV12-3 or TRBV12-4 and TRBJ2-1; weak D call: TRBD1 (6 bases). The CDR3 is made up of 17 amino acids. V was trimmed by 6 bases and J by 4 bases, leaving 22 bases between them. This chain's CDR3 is CASSQGRAAVVYNEQFF. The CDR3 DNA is TGTGCCAGCAGCCAGGGGCGGGCCGCCGTTGTATACAATGAGCAGTTCTTC.

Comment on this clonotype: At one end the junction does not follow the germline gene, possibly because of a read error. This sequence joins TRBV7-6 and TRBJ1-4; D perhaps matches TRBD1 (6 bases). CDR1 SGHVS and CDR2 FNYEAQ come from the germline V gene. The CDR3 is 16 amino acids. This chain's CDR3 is CASGLARTATNEKLFF. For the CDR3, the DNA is TGTGCCAGCGGCTTAGCGCGGACAGCAACTAATGAAAAACTGTTTTTT.

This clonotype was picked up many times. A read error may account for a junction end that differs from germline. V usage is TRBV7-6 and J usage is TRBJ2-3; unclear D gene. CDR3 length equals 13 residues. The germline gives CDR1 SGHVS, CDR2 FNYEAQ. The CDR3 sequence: CASSLGYADTQYF. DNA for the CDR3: TGTGCCAGCAGTTTAGGCTACGCGGATACGCAGTATTTT.

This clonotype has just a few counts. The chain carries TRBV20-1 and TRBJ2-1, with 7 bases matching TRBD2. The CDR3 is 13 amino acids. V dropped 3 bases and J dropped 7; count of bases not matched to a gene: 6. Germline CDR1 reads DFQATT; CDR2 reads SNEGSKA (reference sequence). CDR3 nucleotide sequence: TGCAGTGCTAGCGGGGGGATGGTGAATGAGCAGTTCTTC. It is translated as CSASGGMVNEQFF.